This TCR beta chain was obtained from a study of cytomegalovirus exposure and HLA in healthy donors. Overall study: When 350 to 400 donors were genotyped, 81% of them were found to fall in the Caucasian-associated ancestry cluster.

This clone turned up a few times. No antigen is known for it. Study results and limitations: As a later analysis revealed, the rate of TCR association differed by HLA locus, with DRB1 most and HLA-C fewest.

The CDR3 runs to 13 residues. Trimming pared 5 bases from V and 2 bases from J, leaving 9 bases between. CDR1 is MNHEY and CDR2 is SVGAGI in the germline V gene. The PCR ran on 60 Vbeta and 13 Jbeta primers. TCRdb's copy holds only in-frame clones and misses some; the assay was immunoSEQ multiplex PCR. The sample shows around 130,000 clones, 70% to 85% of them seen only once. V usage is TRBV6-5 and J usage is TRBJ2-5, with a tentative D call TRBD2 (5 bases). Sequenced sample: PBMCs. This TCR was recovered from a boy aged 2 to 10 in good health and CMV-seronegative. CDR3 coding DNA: TGTGCCAGCAGTGGAGCGGAACAAGAGACCCAGTACTTC. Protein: CASSGAEQETQYF.